Each of the 3 T cell receptor beta chains below was sequenced from the same sample in a study of T cell responses to AZD1222 COVID-19 vaccine. Only in-frame clones appear in the TCRdb table, and some are missing; sequencing was by immunoSEQ multiplex PCR. Here the sample spans about 160,000 clones, roughly nine tenths being singletons. This specimen was peripheral blood, taken on day 0 of MenACWY control vaccination. The receptors shown here come from an adult in good health.

The gene calls are TRBV19 and TRBJ1-6; D gene ambiguous. This CDR3 is 12 amino acids long. The V end was cut by 4 bases, the J end by 8 bases, with 6 bases between. Germline V gene sequence: CDR1 LNHDA, CDR2 SQIVND (reference sequence). This chain's CDR3 is CASSTYDSPLHF. The DNA for the CDR3 is TGTGCCAGTAGTACTTATGATTCACCCCTCCACTTT.

Only one count was recorded for this clone. The V call is TRBV28, the J call TRBJ1-2; D gene uncertain. CDR3 length: 13 residues. Germline V CDR1 and CDR2: MDHEN, SYDVKM. Deletions cut 7 bases from V and 4 bases from J, with 13 bases between. DNA of the CDR3: TGTGCCAGCAAGACCTCCGGAAGCTATGGCTACACCTTC. Translated: CASKTSGSYGYTF.

V gene TRBV4-1 combines with J gene TRBJ2-4; 8 bases agree with TRBD2. With 3 bases clipped from V and 1 base from J, the junction kept 5 bases outside the gene matches. Germline loops: CDR1 MGHRA, CDR2 YSYEKL. The CDR3 has 16 residues. CDR3 DNA: TGCGCCAGCAGCCAGCGACTAGCGCCTGCCAAAAACATTCAGTACTTC. Its translation is CASSQRLAPAKNIQYF.